These T cell receptor beta chains were read from a single sample in a study of cytomegalovirus exposure and HLA in healthy donors. Method: immunoSEQ multiplex PCR; TCRdb's copy keeps in-frame clones and lacks some. The sample lists approximately 160,000 clones; around 80% were seen once. Sequencing was carried out using PBMCs. The receptor set was obtained from a human donor in good health. Both conserved end residues are part of each CDR3. The D gene is left open where the match is weak. Clone size is stated in some rows and not others, as once, few, many or a class when expanded.

v_call	clone_size	j_call	d_call	cdr3_aa	cdr3_nt
TRBV5-5	once	TRBJ2-7	-	CASSLGAGLSEQYF	TGTGCCAGCAGCTTGGGAGCAGGCCTCTCAGAGCAGTACTTC
TRBV4-1	-	TRBJ1-1	-	CASSLSGTANTEAFF	TGCGCCAGCAGCCTAAGCGGGACGGCGAACACTGAAGCTTTCTTT
TRBV29-1	-	TRBJ2-2	-	CSDRSWTGELFF	TGCAGCGACCGGTCCTGGACCGGGGAGCTGTTTTTT
TRBV4-3	-	TRBJ2-2	TRBD1	CASSQLPTGKKNTGELFF	TGCGCCAGCAGCCAGCTCCCGACAGGGAAAAAGAACACCGGGGAGCTGTTTTTT
TRBV2	-	TRBJ2-4	-	CASSVSDKNIQYF	TGTGCCAGCAGTGTTAGCGACAAAAACATTCAGTACTTC
TRBV7-9	few	TRBJ1-1	TRBD1	CASSLMGQGSTEAFF	TGTGCCAGCAGCTTAATGGGACAGGGGAGCACTGAAGCTTTCTTT
TRBV6-5	few	TRBJ1-1	TRBD1	CASSHRGLTEAFF	TGTGCCAGCAGCCACAGGGGGCTTACTGAAGCTTTCTTT
TRBV5-1	-	TRBJ1-3	-	CASSPVGPRDGNTIYF	TGCGCCAGCAGCCCTGTGGGGCCGCGGGATGGAAACACCATATATTTT
TRBV5-3	once	TRBJ2-7	-	CAHSYEQYF	TGTGCCCACTCCTACGAGCAGTACTTC
TRBV6-5	-	TRBJ1-3	-	CASSFTGTNSGNTIYF	TGTGCCAGCAGTTTTACAGGGACTAACTCTGGAAACACCATATATTTT
TRBV14	-	TRBJ1-2	-	CASSQSSYGYTF	TGTGCCAGCAGCCAATCGAGCTATGGCTACACCTTC
TRBV10-3	-	TRBJ2-1	-	CAVRAGDEQFF	TGTGCCGTCAGGGCTGGAGATGAGCAGTTCTTC
TRBV6-6	-	TRBJ1-2	TRBD1	CASSYVGQGYGYTF	TGTGCCAGCAGTTACGTGGGACAGGGGTATGGCTACACCTTC
TRBV6-6	-	TRBJ2-7	-	CASSPLRGSNEQYF	TGTGCCAGCAGTCCCCTGAGGGGGTCCAACGAGCAGTACTTC
TRBV6-1	-	TRBJ1-5	-	CASSERGNQPQHF	TGTGCCAGCAGTGAACGGGGGAATCAGCCCCAGCATTTT
TRBV2	-	TRBJ2-2	TRBD1	CASCADRANTGELFF	TGTGCCAGCTGTGCGGACAGGGCGAACACCGGGGAGCTGTTTTTT
TRBV6-5	-	TRBJ1-4	TRBD1	CASSQTGGFEKLFF	TGTGCTAGCAGTCAGACAGGGGGTTTTGAAAAACTGTTTTTT
TRBV19	once	TRBJ2-3	-	CASSIGGQITDTQYF	TGTGCCAGTAGTATAGGTGGTCAGATAACAGATACGCAGTATTTT
TRBV6-1	once	TRBJ1-6	TRBD1	CASSEFGTDNSPLHF	TGTGCCAGCAGTGAATTCGGGACAGATAATTCACCCCTCCACTTT
TRBV7-6	-	TRBJ1-3	TRBD1	CASSSGGQGYGNTIYF	TGTGCCAGCAGCTCCGGGGGACAGGGATATGGAAACACCATATATTTT
TRBV13	-	TRBJ1-1	-	CASSLVSGGQGVETEAFF	TGTGCCAGCAGCTTAGTAAGTGGGGGCCAGGGTGTGGAGACTGAAGCTTTCTTT
TRBV5-6	-	TRBJ1-4	-	CASSHTITPEKLFF	TGTGCCAGCAGCCACACAATCACGCCCGAAAAACTGTTTTTT
TRBV7-6	-	TRBJ2-5	TRBD1	CASSLSTTGQEETQYF	TGTGCCAGCAGCTTATCAACGACAGGGCAGGAGGAGACCCAGTACTTC
TRBV4-3	once	TRBJ1-2	TRBD1	CASSQVHRGKGGYTF	TGCGCCAGCAGCCAAGTTCACAGGGGAAAAGGCGGCTACACCTTC
TRBV2	few	TRBJ2-1	TRBD1	CASGRDRAYNEQFF	TGTGCCAGCGGCCGGGACAGGGCGTACAATGAGCAGTTCTTC
TRBV5-4	-	TRBJ1-2	TRBD1	CASRVEGQSYGYTF	TGTGCCAGCAGGGTTGAGGGACAGTCCTATGGCTACACCTTC
TRBV4-3	-	TRBJ1-6	-	CASSQDAGGSYNSPLHF	TGCGCCAGCAGCCAAGATGCCGGTGGCTCCTATAATTCACCCCTCCACTTT
TRBV5-6	-	TRBJ2-2	TRBD1	CASSFPGTEYTGELFF	TGTGCCAGCAGCTTCCCCGGGACAGAGTACACCGGGGAGCTGTTTTTT